This entry lists 18 T cell receptor beta chains sequenced from one sample in a study of blood T cell repertoires in COVID-19. Repertoires were generated with immunoSEQ multiplex PCR, while TCRdb's copy carries only in-frame clones and drops some. Here the sample spans 100,000 to 150,000 clones, 85% to 90% being singletons. Sample: peripheral blood. These receptors originate from a woman aged 80 or over with COVID-19, enrolled during active disease.

The chain has TRBV5-5 and TRBJ2-1; 7 positions agree with TRBD2. The CDR3 runs 16 residues. Unmatched junction bases numbered 14, after V lost 6 bases and J lost 5 bases. From germline, CDR1 is SGHKS and CDR2 YYEKEE (reference sequence). As DNA, the CDR3 is TGTGCCAGCACCCGAATACCCGGGAGGATCAACAATGAGCAGTTCTTC. Translated, it gives CASTRIPGRINNEQFF.

In its sample, this clone was seen a few times. The V call is TRBV6-9, the J call TRBJ1-5; D may be TRBD1 (6 bases). V dropped 8 bases and J dropped 3 bases, with 14 bases sitting between them. CDR1 and CDR2 (germline): MNHGY, SVAAGI. CDR3 length equals 14 residues. CDR3 residues: CASRGQSNNQPQHF. The CDR3 nucleotides are TGTGCCAGCCGAGGACAGTCTAACAATCAGCCCCAGCATTTT.

The chain employs TRBV28 and TRBJ1-2; D remains ambiguous. This CDR3 contains 13 residues. Trimming took 8 bases from V and 4 from J, leaving 14 bases between them. Germline values: CDR1 MDHEN, CDR2 SYDVKM. This CDR3 is CASGQRLGYGYTF. In nucleotides, the CDR3 is TGTGCCAGCGGCCAGCGGTTGGGCTATGGCTACACCTTC.

The rearrangement links TRBV3-1 (or the pseudogene TRBV3-2) to TRBJ2-1; 10 bases match TRBD2. The CDR3 is 16 residues long. V shed 0 bases, J shed 8 bases, and the junction held 7 bases outside the gene matches. The V gene's germline CDR1 is LGHDT and CDR2 YNNKEL (reference sequence). CDR3 sequence (DNA): TGTGCCAGCAGCCAAGATCTAGCGGGAGTGTCCGATGAGCAGTTCTTC. Protein sequence: CASSQDLAGVSDEQFF.

DNA for the CDR3: TGTGCCAGTAGCGAAAGCGGGACAGGACGACTGAATGAGCAGTTCTTC. The encoded protein is CASSESGTGRLNEQFF. The rearrangement links TRBV19 to TRBJ2-1; D possibly corresponds to TRBD1 (8 bases). The CDR3 is 16 amino acids. The germline V gene has CDR1 LNHDA and CDR2 SQIVND (reference sequence). The germline V and J ends were trimmed by 6 bases and 7 bases, with 22 bases remaining between them.

The V and J genes are TRBV12-3 or TRBV12-4 and TRBJ1-3; D not certain. Trimming pared 2 bases from V and 4 bases from J, leaving 3 bases between. The CDR3 consists of 12 residues. The CDR3 sequence is CASSLPGNTIYF. CDR3 in DNA: TGTGCCAGCAGTTTACCAGGAAACACCATATATTTT.

The V gene is TRBV7-3, the J gene TRBJ1-3, with D tentatively TRBD1 (5 bases). The CDR3 totals 16 residues. With 1 base removed from V and 0 bases from J, the gap between germline ends came to 10 bases. CDR1 is SGHTA, CDR2 FQGTGA, per germline. The CDR3 loop is CASSLNPGGSGNTIYF. CDR3 nucleotides: TGTGCCAGCAGCTTAAACCCCGGGGGCTCTGGAAACACCATATATTTT.

The chain has TRBV5-1 and TRBJ1-1; TRBD1 matches at 8 bases. Per the germline V gene, CDR1 is SGHRS and CDR2 is YFSETQ. Losses at the gene ends were 0 bases for V and 3 bases for J; bases not matched to a gene: 1. CDR3 length equals 14 residues. For the CDR3, the DNA is TGCGCCAGCAGCTTGGGGGGACAGGACACTGAAGCTTTCTTT. Amino acids: CASSLGGQDTEAFF. Based on the CDR3 plus reference TRBV5-1 and TRBJ1-1, the full variable domain is KAGVTQTPRYLIKTRGQQVTLSCSPISGHRSVSWYQQTPGQGLQFLFEYFSETQRNKGNFPGRFSGRQFSNSRSEMNVSTLELGDSALYLCASSLGGQDTEAFFGQGTRLTVV.

The rearrangement joins TRBV9 to TRBJ2-3; D is undetermined. Trimming pared 4 bases from V and 6 bases from J, leaving 15 bases between. Germline V lookup: CDR1 SGDLS, CDR2 YYNGEE. The CDR3 has 14 residues. CDR3 bases: TGTGCCAGCAGCCATAGTTCCGTTACGGATACGCAGTATTTT. This gives the protein CASSHSSVTDTQYF.

This clone was detected once. The J gene is TRBJ1-2, the V gene TRBV27; perhaps TRBD1 as D (6 bases). Germline CDR1 MNHEY, CDR2 SMNVEV (reference sequence). Trimming cost V 3 bases and J 4 bases, with 15 bases left between them. This CDR3 is built from 15 residues. The DNA of the CDR3 is TGTGCCAGCAGTTTCCGACAGGCCGACCGCTATGGCTACACCTTC. It codes for CASSFRQADRYGYTF.

This chain uses TRBV28 with TRBJ2-7; D uncertain. The germline V gene encodes CDR1 MDHEN and CDR2 SYDVKM. The ends were cut back, 4 bases at V and 6 bases at J, with 7 bases in the middle. CDR3 size: 11 residues. In DNA, the CDR3 is TGTGCCAGCAGTTCCCCACTCGAGCAGTACTTC. Translating it yields CASSSPLEQYF.

This chain links TRBV28 with TRBJ2-7, with 14 bases fitting TRBD2. Trimming at V came to 2 bases and at J to 7 bases, leaving 10 bases not matched to a gene. The CDR3 consists of 17 residues. From germline, CDR1 is MDHEN and CDR2 SYDVKM. The CDR3 DNA is TGTGCCAGCAGTTTAGGTGGGTCGGGACTAGCGGGAGTGGAGCAGTACTTC. Translation gives CASSLGGSGLAGVEQYF. Together with reference TRBV28 and TRBJ2-7, the CDR3 gives the full variable domain: DVKVTQSSRYLVKRTGEKVFLECVQDMDHENMFWYRQDPGLGLRLIYFSYDVKMKEKGDIPEGYSVSREKKERFSLILESASTNQTSMYLCASSLGGSGLAGVEQYFGPGTRLTVT.

The gene calls are TRBV6-2 or TRBV6-3 and TRBJ2-6, with D uncertain. The CDR3 has 15 amino acids. Trimming left V 2 bases short and J 1 base short, with 6 bases between. Germline CDR1 reads MNHEY; CDR2 reads SVGEGT. This chain's CDR3 is CASSYGQSGANVLTF. The DNA for the CDR3 is TGTGCCAGCAGTTACGGGCAGTCTGGGGCCAACGTCCTGACTTTC.

This CDR3 reads CASSPGLHSNQPQHF. The DNA for the CDR3 is TGTGCCAGCAGCCCGGGACTGCATAGCAATCAGCCCCAGCATTTT. The chain is built from TRBV5-4 and TRBJ1-5, with D maybe TRBD1 (5 bases). V was shortened by 4 bases and J by 0 bases, with 11 bases between the two germline ends. CDR3 size: 15 residues. Germline CDR1 reads SGHNT; CDR2 reads YYREEE (reference sequence).

The chain employs TRBV19 and TRBJ2-2, with TRBD1 as a possible D gene (5 bases). From germline, CDR1 is LNHDA and CDR2 SQIVND (reference sequence). The length of the CDR3 is 15 residues. The V gene lost 10 bases and the J gene lost 4 bases, with 19 bases spanning the gap. As DNA, the CDR3 is TGTGCCACCCACCCCCTTCAGGGTGGCACCGGGGAGCTGTTTTTT. Protein sequence: CATHPLQGGTGELFF.

The chain links TRBV5-6 to TRBJ2-5; 9 nucleotides align to TRBD2. This CDR3 is built from 15 residues. In germline, CDR1 is SGHDT, CDR2 YYEEEE. The ends lost 7 bases at V and 2 bases at J; junction bases unmatched: 9. DNA of the CDR3: TGTGCCAGCGAGATGGGGCTAGCGGGACAAGAGACCCAGTACTTC. Amino acid sequence: CASEMGLAGQETQYF.

This clone occurred a few times. As DNA, the CDR3 is TGTGCCAGCAGCCCCCGGGCTAGCGGGGGTCTCGGGAACACAGATACGCAGTATTTT. Its protein is CASSPRASGGLGNTDTQYF. The J gene is TRBJ2-3, the V gene TRBV7-8; 10 bases match TRBD2. Germline CDR1 is SGHVS and CDR2 is FQNEAQ. The J segment lost 2 bases and the V segment lost 5 bases, leaving 16 bases of the junction unmatched. The CDR3 sequence is 19 residues long.

V usage is TRBV7-2 and J usage is TRBJ1-2; D remains unclear. The V end was cut by 1 base, the J end by 6 bases, with 12 bases between. The CDR3 consists of 14 residues. Germline CDR1 and CDR2: SGHTA and FQGNSA. The CDR3 nucleotides read TGTGCCAGCAGCTTAGAACGGGGAAAGGATGGCTACACCTTC. Protein: CASSLERGKDGYTF.